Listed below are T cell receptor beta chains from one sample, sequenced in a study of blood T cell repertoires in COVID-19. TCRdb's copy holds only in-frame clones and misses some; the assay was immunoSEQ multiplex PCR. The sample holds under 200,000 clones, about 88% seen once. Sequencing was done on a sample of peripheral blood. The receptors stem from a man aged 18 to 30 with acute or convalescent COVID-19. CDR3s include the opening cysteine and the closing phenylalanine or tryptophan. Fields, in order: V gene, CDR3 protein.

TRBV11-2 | CASSLRGLGEKLFF
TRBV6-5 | CASSFRQVGGNSPLHF
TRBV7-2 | CASSPGAASGMMQYF
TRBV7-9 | CASSLPGVTEAFF
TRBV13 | CASSGRTGYNEQFF
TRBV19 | CASSTRRATEAFF
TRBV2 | CASSEAPPGRGNSPLHF
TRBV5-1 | CASSLRTGRDTEAFF
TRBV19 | CASSIQGAKNIQYF
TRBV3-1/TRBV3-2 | CASRPYGTDNTYEQYF
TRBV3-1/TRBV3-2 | CASSPPGQANTEAFF
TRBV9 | CASSPRGRNTEAFF
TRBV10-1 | CASSSGANTEAFF
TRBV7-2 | CASSLRPGRQETQYF
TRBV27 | CASSDHMKYSYNSPLHF
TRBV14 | CASSQDRGGALGTEAFF
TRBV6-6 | CASSTTGGLNTEAFF
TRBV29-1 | CSGGTDNYGYTF
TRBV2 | CASREQGFTGELFF